This TCR beta chain was recovered during a study of blood T cells in healthy people across ages (dated by TCRdb to between 2015 and 2016). Context from the whole study: Template switching captured roughly one uniquely barcoded TCR beta cDNA molecule per two T cells in model experiments. The study measured age-related changes in TCR beta repertoire diversity using deep sequencing normalized with unique cDNA molecular identifiers. Donors were grouped into four age groups: young (average roughly 16 years), middle-aged (about 40), aged (roughly 62) and long-lived (about 82). To avoid experimental bias, donors of different ages were spread randomly across the sequencing lanes. For two donors (one aged 18 to 30 and one aged 80 or older), the study analyzed two additional independent replicas of 1 million unique cDNA reads from the same blood draw. Study-level results and caveats: Conclusive comparison of naive and antigen-experienced compartments was prevented by the profiling of bulk unsorted PBMCs. The long-lived group showed more naive CD4+ T cells, fewer expanded clones and increased TCR diversity than the aged group, suggesting age selection. Total diversity estimates from one million sequenced T cells were considered lower bounds and underestimates. As age increased, observed TCR beta diversity per million T cells dropped in a roughly linear way, and a significant reduction was already evident by age roughly 40. The percentage of naive T cells measured by flow cytometry correlated strongly with observed TCR beta diversity. Because the CMV infection status of the donors was unknown, age-related changes in expanded clonotypes may potentially have been confounded.

The library relied on 5' RACE. Sequencing was performed on an Illumina HiSeq 2500. The second PCR ran for roughly 7 to 12 cycles and used a J-beta primer mix along with a sample-barcoded 5' primer. A unique molecular identifier was introduced onto each TCR beta cDNA molecule by a template-switch 5' adaptor carrying 12 random nucleotides. Each sample yielded at least 2.5 million CDR3-containing paired-end reads. First-strand cDNA synthesis was performed from all RNA using the Mint cDNA synthesis kit, with priming by a TRBC-specific oligonucleotide. After uracil-DNA glycosylase treatment, a first 18-cycle PCR used universal primers M1SS and BC2_uni_R on all cDNA. Turning to the authors' computational methods: Normalization of each sample was performed by random selection of 1 million high-quality reads, each carrying a distinct molecular identifier. Reads with shared molecular identifiers were discarded instead of being binned into consensus sequences. MiTCR, set to a Q25 quality threshold and the strictest error-elimination algorithm, was used for CDR3 identification, clonotype clustering and error correction. A nonparametric unseen species model with Euler transformation was used to estimate a lower bound on total TCR beta diversity. Through fastp at Q25 and MiXCR, TCRdb rebuilt clones from the public reads, retaining in-frame beta chains. A single entry per CDR3 protein holds the most common genes and DNA from its merged rows. It is TCRdb's table, rather than the study itself, that gives the V and J calls and clone size. The sample profile shows hundreds of thousands of distinct CDR3 sequences; about 43% of them were found once. The top ten clones comprise about 32% of the sample.

About this clonotype itself: No cognate antigen has been identified for it. No base quality values were provided; no much bigger clone lies one nucleotide off.

Systemically healthy Caucasian individuals from Russia, 35 to 40 in total and aged about 6 to 95 years, were included as donors. Around 10 milliliters of peripheral blood were collected from each donor into EDTA-treated Vacutainer tubes. Ficoll-Paque density-gradient centrifugation was used to isolate PBMCs, with at least 6.5 million per sample. Trizol reagent was used to extract total RNA from PBMCs, with at least 5 micrograms per sample. The percentages of naive CD45RAhigh/CD27high T cells were determined by flow cytometry on a PBMC aliquot from every donor. This clonotype was sampled from a man older than 75 in good health. The sequencing input was blood.

CDR3 loop: CASSTRQGDYGYTF. The DNA sequence reads TGTGCCAGCAGCACCCGACAGGGGGACTATGGCTACACCTTC. The sequence is built from TRBV7-3 and TRBJ1-2; 9 central nucleotides agree with TRBD1. The germline V end is reduced by 5 bases and the J end by 3 bases; junction bases left unmatched: 4. Including the terminal cysteine and phenylalanine, the CDR3 comprises 14 residues. Just CDR3 DNA is preserved here, 42 bases in frame from base 1. CDR1 is given as SGHTA and CDR2 as FQGTGA, both from the germline V gene.